This TCR beta chain was documented in a study of graft-versus-host responses after intestinal transplantation. Study in general: Once they had received anti-thymocyte globulin induction, all recipients took tacrolimus and steroids for approximately 3 years.

Sequenced by immunoSEQ multiplex PCR; TCRdb stores in-frame clones only, minus some. The sample shows 80,000 to 90,000 clones, 92% of them seen only once. V gave up 4 bases and J gave up 4 bases, with 13 bases separating them. The germline gives CDR1 KGHSH, CDR2 LQKENI. CDR3 length equals 15 residues. Whole-study findings and limits: Some patients had graft-donor T cell macrochimerism. In their allografts, the ratios of graft-versus-host to host-versus-graft T cell clones were high. GvH clones were identified in recipient marrow, with some first appearing in ileum or blood.

This clone was observed a few times. Its antigen is as yet unknown. The rearrangement uses TRBV18 and TRBJ2-2; possible D gene TRBD2, 6 bases. The receptor was isolated from a human donor who received an intestinal transplant. This sample comprised unstimulated CD4+ T cells sorted from spleen or lymph node cells, obtained before intestinal transplant. For the CDR3, the DNA is TGTGCCAGCTCACGGACCGGGACTTCCACCGGGGAGCTGTTTTTT. It translates to CASSRTGTSTGELFF.